This T cell receptor beta chain derives from a study of vaccination effects on CD4 cells after COVID-19. Study outcomes and limitations: Cross-reactivity with common cold coronaviruses was shown by only 1 of 255 vaccine-induced clones in healthy vaccinees.

A 10-day culture period preceded the isolation of CD4+ T cells. Recipients of the vaccine had no prior SARS-CoV-2 infection and negative nucleocapsid antibodies. Assay: immunoSEQ multiplex PCR; the TCRdb copy retains only in-frame clones and omits some. The sample has around 40,000 clones; 68% are singletons. Regarding this clone: Its antigen is unidentified.

The receptor's source is a human donor who received a COVID-19 vaccine. Specimen: CD4+ T cells from PBMCs cultured without peptide, collected before COVID-19 vaccination.

CDR3 sequence (DNA): TGTGCCAGCAGTTTGGGCGGTGGCTACACCTTC. Translated: CASSLGGGYTF. J is TRBJ1-2 and V is TRBV12-3 or TRBV12-4; the D is unclear. Trimming took off 3 bases at V and 7 bases at J, with 6 bases between the two ends. This CDR3 has 11 amino acids.